This is a list of T cell receptor beta chains from one sample in a study of cytomegalovirus exposure and HLA in healthy donors. Generated by immunoSEQ multiplex PCR, the TCRdb table keeps only in-frame clones and is missing some. The sample holds about 87,000 clones, roughly 70% seen once. Sequencing was carried out using PBMCs. The receptors shown here come from a man aged 25-40 years in good health and CMV-seropositive. Both conserved end residues are part of each CDR3. D genes are given only for firm matches. Some rows mark clone size as missing; the rest say once, few, many or name a class of expanded clone.

cdr3_aa cdr3_nt v_call clone_size j_call d_call
CASSPGSQPQHF TGTGCCAGCAGCCCAGGGTCTCAGCCCCAGCATTTT TRBV7-9 NA TRBJ1-5 NA
CASSWAYGGGLFF TGTGCCAGCAGCTGGGCCTATGGGGGAGGACTGTTTTTT TRBV5-6 once TRBJ1-4 NA
CASNPQGIGIQYF TGTGCCAGCAACCCACAGGGGATCGGGATTCAGTACTTC TRBV2 few TRBJ2-4 TRBD1
CASTGGGAYNEQFF TGTGCCAGCACCGGGGGGGGAGCCTACAATGAGCAGTTCTTC TRBV9 NA TRBJ2-1 TRBD2
CASSLPSGDTGELFF TGCGCCAGCAGCCTCCCCTCAGGGGACACCGGGGAGCTGTTTTTT TRBV5-1 NA TRBJ2-2 NA
CASKGTAHGFEKLFF TGTGCCAGCAAAGGGACAGCTCATGGATTCGAAAAACTGTTTTTT TRBV25-1 NA TRBJ1-4 TRBD1
CASSASGGSTDTQYF TGCGCCAGCAGTGCTAGCGGGGGTAGCACAGATACGCAGTATTTT TRBV10-1 NA TRBJ2-3 TRBD2
CASSLSQRGEKLFF TGCGCCAGCAGCTTGTCTCAGCGGGGCGAAAAACTGTTTTTT TRBV5-1 few TRBJ1-4 NA
CASNKQRISGGLLPSGANVLTF TGTGCCAGCAACAAACAACGGATTAGCGGAGGACTTCTACCATCTGGGGCCAACGTCCTGACTTTC TRBV2 NA TRBJ2-6 NA
CASSIGTSGSWTDTQYF TGTGCCAGCAGCATTGGGACTAGCGGGAGTTGGACAGATACGCAGTATTTT TRBV9 once TRBJ2-3 TRBD2
CASSPGTGVVDSNQPQHF TGTGCCAGCAGCCCTGGGACAGGGGTCGTGGATAGCAATCAGCCCCAGCATTTT TRBV7-9 NA TRBJ1-5 TRBD1
CASSGTREQYF TGTGCCAGCAGCGGGACTCGCGAGCAGTACTTC TRBV6-1 NA TRBJ2-7 NA
CASSPPGQGTYEQYF TGTGCCAGCAGCCCTCCGGGACAGGGGACCTACGAGCAGTACTTC TRBV4-2 few TRBJ2-7 TRBD1
CSVGVVGSSHGYTF TGCAGCGTTGGGGTGGTGGGTTCTAGTCATGGCTACACCTTC TRBV29-1 NA TRBJ1-2 NA
CASSLEGAVDEQYF TGCGCCAGCAGCTTGGAAGGGGCTGTCGACGAGCAGTACTTC TRBV5-1 NA TRBJ2-7 NA
CASSREGIGNQPQHF TGTGCCAGTAGCCGGGAGGGGATTGGCAATCAGCCCCAGCATTTT TRBV19 NA TRBJ1-5 NA
CASSVGRSGTNYGYTF TGTGCCAGCAGCGTAGGCAGAAGCGGAACTAACTATGGCTACACCTTC TRBV9 NA TRBJ1-2 NA
CASSWALGYPYEQYF TGTGCCAGCAGCTGGGCCTTGGGCTACCCCTACGAGCAGTACTTC TRBV11-2 NA TRBJ2-7 NA
CASSSYEAGRTEAFF TGTGCCAGCAGCTCGTATGAGGCCGGTCGCACTGAAGCTTTCTTT TRBV13 NA TRBJ1-1 NA
CATSRVDVGGTDTQYF TGTGCCACCAGCAGGGTTGACGTGGGGGGGACAGATACGCAGTATTTT TRBV15 few TRBJ2-3 TRBD2
CASSYLVAGDGDEQYF TGTGCCAGCAGTTACTTGGTAGCGGGGGACGGGGACGAGCAGTACTTC TRBV6-6 few TRBJ2-7 TRBD2
CASSLYSSGGGEIQYF TGCGCCAGCAGCTTGTACAGTAGCGGGGGTGGGGAGATCCAGTACTTC TRBV5-1 NA TRBJ2-5 TRBD2
CASSHRTGELFF TGTGCCAGCAGCCACAGGACCGGGGAGCTGTTTTTT TRBV7-8 once TRBJ2-2 NA
CASSLDLPTTDTQYF TGCGCCAGCAGCTTGGACCTACCCACCACAGATACGCAGTATTTT TRBV5-1 NA TRBJ2-3 NA
CSVEVLQGNEQFF TGCAGCGTTGAAGTCCTTCAGGGAAATGAGCAGTTCTTC TRBV29-1 NA TRBJ2-1 NA
CASSPGQYNEQFF TGTGCCAGCAGCCCGGGACAGTACAATGAGCAGTTCTTC TRBV2 NA TRBJ2-1 TRBD1
CASSPTGGFPGELFF TGTGCCAGCAGTCCGACAGGGGGTTTCCCCGGGGAGCTGTTTTTT TRBV6-5 few TRBJ2-2 TRBD1
CSVPGREDYNEQFF TGCAGCGTTCCGGGGCGGGAGGATTACAATGAGCAGTTCTTC TRBV29-1 NA TRBJ2-1 TRBD2
CASSPTGTSVPAGETQYF TGTGCCAGCTCACCTACCGGGACTAGCGTCCCTGCGGGAGAGACCCAGTACTTC TRBV18 NA TRBJ2-5 TRBD2
CASDEGREAKNIQYF TGTGCCTCCGATGAGGGGAGGGAGGCCAAAAACATTCAGTACTTC TRBV6-1 NA TRBJ2-4 TRBD2
CASSLGTVGGEKLFF TGCGCCAGCAGCTTGGGGACCGTAGGAGGGGAAAAACTGTTTTTT TRBV5-1 few TRBJ1-4 NA
CASSELNTIYF TGTGCCAGCAGTGAACTTAACACCATATATTTT TRBV6-1 NA TRBJ1-3 NA
CASSLGLAGGIRRETQYF TGTGCCAGCAGCTTAGGGCTAGCGGGAGGCATCAGAAGAGAGACCCAGTACTTC TRBV11-2 NA TRBJ2-5 TRBD2
CASSPSRTASEAFF TGTGCCAGCTCACCTAGTCGGACAGCCTCTGAAGCTTTCTTT TRBV18 NA TRBJ1-1 NA
CASSAWTSGNNEQFF TGTGCCAGCAGCGCTTGGACTAGCGGGAACAATGAGCAGTTCTTC TRBV13 NA TRBJ2-1 TRBD2
CASTSGRDSYEQYF TGCGCCAGCACCTCAGGGAGGGACTCCTACGAGCAGTACTTC TRBV23-1 NA TRBJ2-7 TRBD2
CASGGGGNTIYF TGTGCCAGCGGGGGGGGAGGAAACACCATATATTTT TRBV28 NA TRBJ1-3 NA
CASSTGTAKSNYGYTF TGTGCCAGCAGTACCGGGACAGCTAAATCTAACTATGGCTACACCTTC TRBV2 NA TRBJ1-2 TRBD1
CASSLGGTGWTVNYGYTF TGTGCCAGCAGCTTAGGGGGGACAGGGTGGACGGTTAACTATGGCTACACCTTC TRBV7-8 few TRBJ1-2 TRBD1
CASSPDLAVGTQYF TGCGCCAGCAGCCCGGACCTAGCGGTGGGTACGCAGTATTTT TRBV4-3 NA TRBJ2-3 TRBD2
CASSRGGTSGISYEQYF TGCGCCAGCAGCCGAGGCGGGACTAGCGGGATTTCCTACGAGCAGTACTTC TRBV4-1 NA TRBJ2-7 TRBD2
CASSPMGQGDEKLFF TGTGCCAGCAGCCCCATGGGACAGGGTGACGAAAAACTGTTTTTT TRBV7-6 few TRBJ1-4 TRBD1
CASRDGQTYGGMNTEAFF TGTGCCAGTAGGGACGGACAGACCTATGGGGGTATGAACACTGAAGCTTTCTTT TRBV19 NA TRBJ1-1 NA
CASSPDKSYQPQHF TGTGCCAGCAGCCCGGACAAATCATATCAGCCCCAGCATTTT TRBV2 NA TRBJ1-5 NA
CASSLTADLRDTQYF TGTGCCAGCAGCTTAACAGCAGACTTAAGAGATACGCAGTATTTT TRBV7-3 few TRBJ2-3 NA
CASSWETGGNYGYTF TGCGCCAGCAGCTGGGAGACAGGGGGGAACTATGGCTACACCTTC TRBV5-1 NA TRBJ1-2 TRBD1
CASSQQGRGLGETQYF TGCGCCAGCAGCCAGCAGGGAAGGGGCCTAGGGGAGACCCAGTACTTC TRBV5-1 NA TRBJ2-5 NA
CASSPAGTGEDGYTF TGTGCCAGCAGTCCGGCCGGGACAGGGGAGGATGGCTACACCTTC TRBV28 NA TRBJ1-2 TRBD1
CASRPSSGNTIYF TGTGCCAGCAGACCCAGCTCTGGAAACACCATATATTTT TRBV27 NA TRBJ1-3 NA
CASSLSVQPQHF TGTGCCAGTAGCCTGTCAGTCCAGCCCCAGCATTTT TRBV19 NA TRBJ1-5 NA
CASTLWGTTRETQYF TGTGCCAGCACCCTCTGGGGGACTACCCGGGAGACCCAGTACTTC TRBV9 NA TRBJ2-5 TRBD2
CASSLSLPSYEQYF TGTGCCAGCAGCTTAAGTCTACCTTCCTACGAGCAGTACTTC TRBV5-1 few TRBJ2-7 NA
CASSTRTGTHEQYF TGTGCCAGCAGCACCCGGACAGGGACCCACGAGCAGTACTTC TRBV7-9 few TRBJ2-7 TRBD1
CASSLDEGTDTQYF TGTGCCAGCAGCTTGGACGAGGGCACAGATACGCAGTATTTT TRBV5-4 NA TRBJ2-3 NA
CASSLDGQGRHLEQYF TGTGCCAGCAGCTTGGACGGACAGGGCCGACATCTCGAGCAGTACTTC TRBV7-9 once TRBJ2-7 TRBD1
CASSPTPGRGAYEQYF TGTGCCAGCAGCCCCACCCCAGGGCGTGGGGCTTACGAGCAGTACTTC TRBV5-6 NA TRBJ2-7 NA
CASSGSGESSYEQYF TGTGCCAGCAGCGGTAGCGGGGAAAGCTCCTACGAGCAGTACTTC TRBV7-3 NA TRBJ2-7 TRBD2
CASSFLAGDKSEQYF TGTGCCAGCAGCTTTTTAGCGGGAGATAAGTCCGAGCAGTACTTC TRBV7-2 NA TRBJ2-7 TRBD2
CASSQGTNRYEQYF TGTGCCAGTTCTCAGGGAACTAATCGGTACGAGCAGTACTTC TRBV2 few TRBJ2-7 NA
CASSPSSYEQYF TGTGCCAGCAGCCCCAGCTCCTACGAGCAGTACTTC TRBV7-9 NA TRBJ2-7 NA